A selection of T cell receptor beta chains follows, all from one sample in a study of blood T cell repertoires in COVID-19. Profiling relied on immunoSEQ multiplex PCR, and the TCRdb table lists in-frame clones only, not all of them. The profile shows some 99,000 clones, 86% of them singletons. Sequencing was carried out using peripheral blood. The receptors stem from a woman in her fifties or sixties in a cohort sampled during active or convalescent COVID-19. Each CDR3 is given without its conserved first and last residue. The order of the fields is J gene, V gene, CDR3 protein.

>TRBJ1-1|TRBV24-1
ATSQGVGTEAF
>TRBJ1-5|TRBV7-3
ASSLDRDQPQH
>TRBJ1-1|TRBV7-8
ASSIGTANTEAF
>TRBJ2-3|TRBV6-2/TRBV6-3
ASSYNGERPPTDTQY
>TRBJ2-5|TRBV5-1
ASSLDRVGETQY
>TRBJ2-4|TRBV19
ASRDRGTQNIQY
>TRBJ1-1|TRBV14
ASSQDGGGTEAF
>TRBJ2-1|TRBV7-9
ASSRTSGGLNEQF
>TRBJ1-1|TRBV11-3
ASSREGAEAF
>TRBJ2-3|TRBV6-6
ASSGLAGEDTQY
>TRBJ2-7|TRBV19
ASSDSPGQIYEQY
>TRBJ1-5|TRBV7-2
ASSAQGNQPQH
>TRBJ2-3|TRBV5-4
ASSLARSGGFFSTDTQY
>TRBJ2-7|TRBV10-2
ASRGPPGLPYEQY
>TRBJ2-7|TRBV3-1/TRBV3-2
ASSQVEGYEQY
>TRBJ1-1|TRBV3-1/TRBV3-2
ASSPRRTGSMNTEAF
>TRBJ1-1|TRBV28
ASSFGLPGRAF
>TRBJ2-1|TRBV5-1
ASSYLATGGYNEQF
>TRBJ1-2|TRBV12-5
ASGLFGDRGQFT
>TRBJ2-2|TRBV2
ASTLDRVTGELF
>TRBJ2-4|TRBV7-8
ASSLGSAKNIQY
>TRBJ1-5|TRBV20-1
SASEYPQPQH
>TRBJ2-6|TRBV30
AWDPPGIPAGANVLT
>TRBJ1-5|TRBV10-1
ASSELRGTLPQH
>TRBJ1-1|TRBV5-1
ASTRDSQAF
>TRBJ2-5|TRBV28
ASSLPGSSGSLETQY
>TRBJ1-5|TRBV19
ASSGWTGGYQPQH
>TRBJ1-6|TRBV9
ASSATGGNSPLH
>TRBJ1-4|TRBV2
ASKYRETRNEKLF
>TRBJ2-1|TRBV18
ATEREPSYNEQF
>TRBJ2-1|TRBV11-1
ASNSVGSSYNEQF
>TRBJ1-2|TRBV5-1
ASRNTGGGGYT
>TRBJ2-1|TRBV30
AWSRFVGSSYNEQF
>TRBJ2-7|TRBV7-9
ASSLRASGGGEQY
>TRBJ1-4|TRBV7-8
ASSFLGRATNEKLF
>TRBJ2-1|TRBV5-5
ASSFRDREF
>TRBJ2-3|TRBV4-1
ASSQDSFPSTDTQY
>TRBJ2-3|TRBV10-3
AISGDRGTLEAVIDTQY
>TRBJ2-5|TRBV5-6
ASSFGTDQETQY
>TRBJ1-2|TRBV7-2
ASSLGQGASYGYT
>TRBJ1-5|TRBV7-3
ASSLTGGQPQH
>TRBJ1-1|TRBV27
ASSFDRVAPEAF
>TRBJ2-2|TRBV5-1
ASSLASGTGELF
>TRBJ2-1|TRBV2
ASSLREGGANEQF
>TRBJ1-1|TRBV9
ASSPGTGKTEAF
>TRBJ1-4|TRBV18
ASSLTGSNEKLF
>TRBJ2-7|TRBV9
ASSVDIYSYEQY
>TRBJ1-5|TRBV5-1
ASSPRGGNQPQH
>TRBJ1-5|TRBV6-1
ASSEATGGYQPQH
>TRBJ1-5|TRBV9
ASSVGVGASNQPQH
>TRBJ2-2|TRBV2
ASNGQARTGELF
>TRBJ1-2|TRBV19
ASHPLDRGNYT
>TRBJ2-7|TRBV19
ASGGTGSSYEQY
>TRBJ2-1|TRBV2
ASSVRAGGTEQF